The clone carrying this T cell receptor (beta chain) has at least ten counts. Its antigen remains unidentified. These data belong to a study of CD8 T cells in ankylosing spondylitis. General study findings and limits: In the blood and synovial fluid of reactive arthritis, some motif variants had been previously reported. Characteristic, it appeared, of ankylosing spondylitis blood was a TCR beta motif of about eight highly homologous variants.

The V and J ends lost 2 bases and 0 bases respectively, with 12 bases between them. This CDR3 comprises 16 residues. Germline CDR1 reads SGHRS; CDR2 reads YFSETQ. In TCRdb, the 5' RACE reads were re-called with MiXCR into one record per CDR3 protein. The sample holds some 150,000 distinct CDR3 sequences, roughly an eighth seen once. This receptor was obtained from a female donor with ankylosing spondylitis or in good health (not recorded which). The sample taken for sequencing was blood, either unsorted or a sorted T cell fraction (not recorded which). V usage is TRBV5-1 and J usage is TRBJ2-1; a possible D gene is TRBD1 (6 bases). The CDR3 nucleotides read TGCGCCAGCAGCTTTCCACTAGGGGGCTCCTACAATGAGCAGTTCTTC. As protein: CASSFPLGGSYNEQFF.